One TCR beta chain is described in this entry. Antigen unknown. It was cDNA, reverse transcribed from extracted RNA, that served as the sequencing template. TCRdb keeps only in-frame clones here, not all; method: immunoSEQ multiplex PCR. The sample yields some 110,000 clones, about 59% seen once. The entry originates in a study of CD8+ T cells in alopecia areata. Whole-study context: The protocol delivered tofacitinib for 6 to 18 months, then withdrew it for 6 months. Percentage of affected scalp area was the basis on which treated patients' severity was scored. Study results and caveats: Having one nonresponder leaves uncertain how baseline CD8+ expansion relates to response. More clonal than normal scalp was lesional scalp, particularly alopecia totalis/universalis.

Regarding treatment: oral pan-JAK inhibitor, 5-10 mg twice daily. The V gene end was trimmed by 0 bases and the J gene end by 5 bases; junction bases not matched to a gene: 14. Germline CDR1 and CDR2: SGHAT and FQNNGV. This CDR3 is 19 amino acids long. The clonotype comes from a human donor with alopecia areata. The chain combines TRBV11-2 with TRBJ2-1; 9 nucleotides line up with TRBD2. Specimen: CD8+ T cells sorted from blood, collected at week 24, from a patient treated with tofacitinib. CDR3 coding DNA: TGTGCCAGCAGCTTAGATGCGCTTCCGGGACTAGCTTTCAACAATGAGCAGTTCTTC. It codes for CASSLDALPGLAFNNEQFF.